This T cell receptor beta chain was found in a study of sequential checkpoint blockade in melanoma. The germline V gene encodes CDR1 MDHEN and CDR2 SYDVKM. The CDR3 length is 14 residues. V trimming: 8 bases; J trimming: 5 bases; junction bases outside the gene matches: 11. The table came from immunoSEQ multiplex PCR; TCRdb's copy has only in-frame clones and leaves some out. The table shows roughly 23,000 clones, with 80% to 85% occurring only once. Noted treatment: randomized to nivolumab then ipilimumab (arm A) or the reverse (arm B). Live CD3+CD8+ CD19− CD56− cells were sorted from PBMCs. The sequence was collected from a human donor with melanoma. The starting material was CD8+ T cells sorted from blood (inferred from file names), obtained from a patient given nivolumab and ipilimumab in sequence. The chain links TRBV28 to TRBJ2-7, with 8 bases matching TRBD2. CDR3 region: CASLFSGGPDEQYF. The DNA of the CDR3 is TGTGCCAGCCTTTTTTCGGGAGGGCCGGACGAGCAGTACTTC.